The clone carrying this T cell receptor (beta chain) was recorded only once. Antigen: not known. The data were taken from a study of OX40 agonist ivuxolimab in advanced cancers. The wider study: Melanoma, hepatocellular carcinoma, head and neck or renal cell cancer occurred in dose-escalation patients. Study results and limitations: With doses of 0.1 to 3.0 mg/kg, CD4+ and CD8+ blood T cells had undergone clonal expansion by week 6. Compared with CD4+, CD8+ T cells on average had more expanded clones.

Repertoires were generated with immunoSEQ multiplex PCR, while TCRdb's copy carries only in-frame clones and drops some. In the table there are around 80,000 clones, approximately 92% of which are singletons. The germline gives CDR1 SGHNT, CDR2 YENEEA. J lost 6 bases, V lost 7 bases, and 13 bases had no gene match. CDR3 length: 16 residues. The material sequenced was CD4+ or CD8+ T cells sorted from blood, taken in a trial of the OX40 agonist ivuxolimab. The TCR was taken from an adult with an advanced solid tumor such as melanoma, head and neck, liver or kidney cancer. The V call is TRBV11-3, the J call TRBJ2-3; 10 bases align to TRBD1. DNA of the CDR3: TGTGCCAGCACTCTACCGGGACAGGGGACCCTGGATACGCAGTATTTT. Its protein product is CASTLPGQGTLDTQYF.